There are a few counts of the clone carrying this T cell receptor beta chain. Its antigen is as yet unknown. The V and J ends lost 3 bases and 4 bases respectively, with 9 bases between them. CDR1 KGHSH and CDR2 LQKENI come from the germline V gene. This CDR3 has 13 residues. This entry belongs to a study of shared clonotypes between healthy human individuals. Regarding the study as a whole: Several donors held about 5% of naive CD4 clonotypes in common. Richness estimates generally favored naive over memory subsets.

Libraries were prepared by immunoSEQ multiplex PCR; TCRdb keeps only in-frame clonotypes and omits some of them. The sample records roughly 2.2 million clones, more than 85% being singletons. Every contributor of samples was a Caucasian grown-up residing in Nashville, Tennessee. Into CD45RA+ naive and CD45RA-negative memory subsets, the CD4+ cells were split. This clonotype was sampled from a man aged 18 to 35 in good health. Some clones in this sample may be carry-over from other donors' samples. V is TRBV18 and J is TRBJ1-2, with D unclear. The sequencing input was naive CD4+ T cells from PBMCs. Subset described: CD45RA+ positively selected. CDR3 in DNA: TGTGCCAGCTCACCCTCGGTGACCTATGGCTACACCTTC. This encodes CASSPSVTYGYTF.